What follows is one T cell receptor beta chain and its context. It lacks a known antigen. Base qualities are missing; no much larger clone stands one base away. This entry belongs to a study of shared clonotypes between healthy human individuals (dated by TCRdb to the early 2020s). Background for the entire study: The cohort included three men and two women between 18 and 49 years of age. To increase sequencing depth and limit assay-specific biases, TCR repertoire library preparation and sequencing were carried out by different laboratories using diverse techniques. Per donor, three plates each were used for CD4 naive and CD4 memory, two for CD8 naive, and one for CD8 memory. Per donor, leukapheresis produced somewhere between about 0.9 and 9.5 billion PBMCs. The study deeply sequenced blood TCR repertoires of roughly five healthy adults to estimate repertoire size and the extent of clonotype sharing between individuals. Study-wide conclusions, independent of this receptor: Even with the large sequencing depth, rarefaction of the sorted-subset datasets indicated that sequencing was incomplete. Sharing across a few donors was observed for around 5% of naive CD4, 3% to 3.5% of naive CD8, 2% to 2.5% of memory CD4, and less than 0.45% of memory CD8 clonotypes. Sampling was restricted to blood, and TCR repertoires in tissue are likely to differ from TCR repertoires in blood. Naive subsets generally had larger estimated clonotype richness than memory subsets. Clonotypes shared by all four sorted-subset donors showed higher generation probabilities than non-shared clonotypes. Based on pairwise subsampling, the degree of clonotype sharing among donors was expected to be affected by sequencing depth. Because the study included only a small number of donors, the genetic and exposure-history diversity represented was limited.

Counted from cysteine to phenylalanine, this CDR3 has 16 amino acids. The entry retains the CDR3 DNA only, 48 bases that are in frame from base 1. The germline ends are 11 bases apart after V is trimmed by 0 bases and J by 5 bases. According to the germline V gene (reference sequence), CDR1 reads SEHNR and CDR2 reads FQNEAQ. TCR CDR3 regions were amplified from genomic DNA by multiplex PCR using the deep immunoSEQ assay. For each cell subset, the extracted genomic DNA was distributed evenly across all wells of several immunoSEQ 96-well plates, and each plate served as one replicate. For sorted subsets, 150 to 250 ng genomic DNA, equal to approximately 30,000 T cell genomes, was loaded into each replicate PCR. Purified libraries were quantified with a Qubit 3.0 fluorometer, sized on a Bioanalyzer 2100, and re-quantified with the KAPA Library Quantification kit. Every immunoSEQ 96-well plate was sequenced on a dedicated single-read 150-cycle Illumina NextSeq 550 flow cell. The source study handled its data this way. The immunoSEQ output contained only junctional sequences without quality scores, so filtering could not match that applied to full-length reads. To assign V/J genes and CDR3, sequences were annotated against IMGT germline references using PyIR, a Python wrapper for IgBLAST v1.9. Reads were removed for weak V/J assignments (E-value above 1e-6), missing CDR3, stop codons, out-of-frame junctions, or ambiguous translated residues. V3J clonotypes were defined by identical inferred V gene, J gene, and CDR3 amino acid sequence. Percentage overlap between repertoires was computed as shared unique clonotypes divided by the size of the smaller repertoire. Three approaches were used to assess repertoire richness: RTK rarefaction, the Chao1 estimator, and Recon v2.1 estimates of unobserved clonotypes. Generation probabilities were computed with OLGA for all TCRbeta clonotypes obtained by the gDNA method from four donors. Entries here come from immuneACCESS through TCRdb and include only in-frame sequences with V and J called. Some clones fail to appear in such tables; in the studies checked, an unresolved V gene covers under half of the shortfall, and the cause of the remainder is unknown. V, J and clone size reflect that table, while D and trimming were determined from the DNA. For this sample the table gives 2 million to 2.5 million clones, of which 90% to 96% were detected only once. Roughly 0.13% of the sample is taken by the ten largest.

Healthy HIV-negative adults with no recently reported acute infections or vaccinations were included as donors. Every donor was a Caucasian adult residing in Nashville, Tennessee, USA. CD4+ T cells were enriched by magnetic negative selection, after which naive cells were positively selected on CD45RA and the negative fraction was taken as the memory subset. Blood was obtained by leukapheresis, after which PBMCs were separated by Ficoll-Histopaque density gradient centrifugation and cryopreserved in liquid nitrogen vapor phase. Purity and quantity of every magnetically sorted T cell population were checked by analytical flow cytometry. Genomic DNA was isolated from every sorted fraction and measured by UV absorbance on a Nanodrop 2000c.

The sequence was obtained from a man between 18 and 35 years old in good health. Sequencing was done on a sample of naive CD4+ T cells sorted from blood. The cell subset or site label of this sample denotes: CD45RA+ positively selected. The sequence is built from TRBV7-9 and TRBJ1-6, with TRBD1 tentatively as D gene (5 bases match). The DNA reads as follows: TGTGCCAGCAGCTTAGCGTCGGGGACTGATAATTCACCCCTCCACTTT. Its translation is CASSLASGTDNSPLHF.